This T cell receptor beta chain was recorded in a study of blood T cell repertoires in COVID-19. Data came from immunoSEQ multiplex PCR; TCRdb stores just in-frame clones and leaves some out. The sample lists approximately 98,000 clones; roughly 88% were seen once. This clonotype was sampled from a human donor in a cohort sampled during active COVID-19. Sequenced: peripheral blood.

The CDR3: CATSMTGNYGYTF. CDR3 sequence (DNA): TGTGCCACCAGCATGACAGGGAACTATGGCTACACCTTC. The V and J genes are TRBV15 and TRBJ1-2; 7 bases map to TRBD1. J lost 2 bases, V lost 4 bases, and 1 base had no gene match. There are 13 residues in the CDR3. Germline V gives CDR1 LNHNV, CDR2 YYDKDF (reference sequence).